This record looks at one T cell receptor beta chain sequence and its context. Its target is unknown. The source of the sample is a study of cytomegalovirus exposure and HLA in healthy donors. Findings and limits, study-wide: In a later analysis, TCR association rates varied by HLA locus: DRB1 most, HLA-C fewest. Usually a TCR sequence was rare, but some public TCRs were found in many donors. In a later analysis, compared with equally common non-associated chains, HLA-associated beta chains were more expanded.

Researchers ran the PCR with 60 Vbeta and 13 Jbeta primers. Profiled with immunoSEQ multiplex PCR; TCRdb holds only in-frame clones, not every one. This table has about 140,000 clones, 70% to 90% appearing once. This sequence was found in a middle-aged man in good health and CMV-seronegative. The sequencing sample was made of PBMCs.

CDR3 sequence reads: CAWSIPGTGPPGYTF. CDR3 sequence (DNA): TGTGCCTGGAGTATACCGGGGACAGGGCCTCCCGGCTACACCTTC. The rearrangement links TRBV30 to TRBJ1-2; TRBD1 aligns across 9 bases. The CDR3 runs 15 residues. CDR1 GTSNPN and CDR2 SVGIG come from the germline V gene (reference sequence). V lost 2 bases and J lost 8; bases outside the gene matches: 12.